Listed below are T cell receptor beta chains from one sample, sequenced in a study of graft-versus-host responses after intestinal transplantation. No antigen is known for these receptors. Profiled with immunoSEQ multiplex PCR; TCRdb holds only in-frame clones, not every one. Of about 120,000 clones listed, 80% to 95% are singletons. The sequencing used unstimulated CD4+ T cells sorted from spleen or lymph node cells, collected before intestinal transplant. The origin of the receptors is a human donor who received an intestinal transplant. CDR3s include the opening cysteine and the closing phenylalanine or tryptophan. The D gene is left open where the match is weak. Clone size appears in some rows only: once, few, many, or a class for an expanded clone.

12,TRBV19,.,TRBJ1-2,.,TGTGCCAGTAGGTTTATCAAGGGTTTCCACACCTTC,CASRFIKGFHTF
15,TRBV18,.,TRBJ1-1,.,TGTGCCAGCTCGTCGATATCTGGGGTTGGAGCTGAAGCTTTCTTT,CASSSISGVGAEAFF
13,TRBV2,.,TRBJ2-5,.,TGTGCCCTTCGGGGGCAGCCTCAAGAGACCCAGTACTTC,CALRGQPQETQYF
16,TRBV27,.,TRBJ1-1,.,TGTGCCAGCAGTTTTACAGGGATCTACCAGAACACTGAAGCTTTCTTT,CASSFTGIYQNTEAFF
14,TRBV28,.,TRBJ1-5,.,TGTGCCAGCAGTTCGGGACTGCTAAATCAGCCCCAGCATTTT,CASSSGLLNQPQHF
18,TRBV6-1,.,TRBJ2-3,TRBD1,TGTGCCAGCAGTGAAGAATGGGTAAGGACAGGACACACAGATACGCAGTATTTT,CASSEEWVRTGHTDTQYF
12,TRBV28,.,TRBJ2-7,.,TGTGCCAGCAGTCCTAAGGGTTACGAGCAGTACTTC,CASSPKGYEQYF
15,TRBV7-4,.,TRBJ2-7,.,TGTGCCAGCAGTCCCCGGGTGGGAGGACCCTACGAGCAGTACTTC,CASSPRVGGPYEQYF
16,TRBV7-3,.,TRBJ1-4,.,TGTGCCAGCAGCTTAACCCCTCTAGGGGGTAATGAAAAACTGTTTTTT,CASSLTPLGGNEKLFF
16,TRBV2,once,TRBJ1-1,.,TGTGCCAGCACAGCTCCGGGTCCCCTAGGGAACACTGAAGCTTTCTTT,CASTAPGPLGNTEAFF
11,TRBV20-1,.,TRBJ2-5,.,TGCAGTGCTAGCTTACAAGAGACCCAGTACTTC,CSASLQETQYF
16,TRBV28,.,TRBJ1-3,TRBD1,TGTGCCAGCAGTTTCCCCGGGACAGGGGTTGGAAACACCATATATTTT,CASSFPGTGVGNTIYF
14,TRBV6-1,.,TRBJ1-3,TRBD1,TGTGCCAGCAGCACAGGGGTCTATGGAAACACCATATATTTT,CASSTGVYGNTIYF
16,TRBV2,.,TRBJ2-6,.,TGTGCCAGCAGCGATGGGGTGAGATCTGGGGCCAACGTCCTGACTTTC,CASSDGVRSGANVLTF
17,TRBV4-1,.,TRBJ2-5,TRBD2,TGCGCCAGCAGCCAAGACCGACTAGCGGGAGGGGGGGAGACCCAGTACTTC,CASSQDRLAGGGETQYF
16,TRBV19,.,TRBJ2-1,TRBD2,TGTGCCAGTACTCAACTAGCGGGAGGCGTCTACAATGAGCAGTTCTTC,CASTQLAGGVYNEQFF
16,TRBV28,.,TRBJ2-7,TRBD2,TGTGCCAGCAGTTCGCCCCGGCTAGCGGGCATCTACGAGCAGTACTTC,CASSSPRLAGIYEQYF
16,TRBV28,.,TRBJ2-7,TRBD1,TGTGCCAGCAGGTTGGCGGGACAGGGGGTCTCCTACGAGCAGTACTTC,CASRLAGQGVSYEQYF
18,TRBV30,once,TRBJ2-7,TRBD2,TGTGCCTGGAGTGTACGGGGTAGCGGGATCGGGGCATCCTACGAGCAGTACTTC,CAWSVRGSGIGASYEQYF
12,TRBV6-5,.,TRBJ2-7,.,TGTGCCAGCAGAGAGGGTGGCTCCGAGCAGTACTTC,CASREGGSEQYF
13,TRBV10-3,.,TRBJ2-1,.,TGTGCCATCGGGGGCAGGGGCTACAATGAGCAGTTCTTC,CAIGGRGYNEQFF
13,TRBV2,.,TRBJ2-7,.,TGTGCCAGCAGTGGACTAACCCCCTACGAGCAGTACTTC,CASSGLTPYEQYF
15,TRBV6-1,.,TRBJ2-2,.,TGTGCCAGCAGTGAAGAGGTAACCTACACCGGGGAGCTGTTTTTT,CASSEEVTYTGELFF
14,TRBV2,.,TRBJ2-2,TRBD1,TGTGCCACCGGTAGGGGGCCGAACACCGGGGAGCTGTTTTTT,CATGRGPNTGELFF
16,TRBV9,.,TRBJ2-1,.,TGTGCCAGCAGCTCCCTAGGGGGGAGCTCCTACAATGAGCAGTTCTTC,CASSSLGGSSYNEQFF
14,TRBV10-3,.,TRBJ2-7,.,TGTGCCATCAGTGAGTCTAGCGGTCCCTACGAGCAGTACTTC,CAISESSGPYEQYF
16,TRBV11-2,.,TRBJ2-1,TRBD2,TGTGCCAGCAGCCCTATATATGGACTAGCGGGAAATGAGCAGTTCTTC,CASSPIYGLAGNEQFF
17,TRBV2,.,TRBJ2-1,TRBD2,TGTGCCAGCAGTGAGGGACGCCCGGCTAGCGGCTCCAATGAGCAGTTCTTC,CASSEGRPASGSNEQFF